Described below is a single T cell receptor (beta chain) sequence and its context. Its binding antigen is unknown. No per-base quality is available; no much larger clone lies one base away. TCR beta CDR3 regions were amplified from RNA transcripts. A first-round RT-PCR of the TCR CDR3 used the HTBI primer set with the Qiagen OneStep RT-PCR kit. Libraries were constructed in a second round of multiplex PCR, after which size selection and purification were carried out. The libraries were sequenced on an Illumina HiSeq2000 using paired-end 100 bp reads. Per the original workflow: SOAPnuke was used to process the raw data, throwing out any read that contained adapters or uncalled bases, had a mean Phred below 15, or lacked an exact constant-primer or identifier match. High-quality paired reads were merged with COPE v1.2.5, and unique nucleotide sequences were defined as clonotypes. MiTCR v1.1 was used to align clonotypes to the IMGT TRBV, TRBD and TRBJ reference segments. Analysis was restricted to V-J combinations with a frequency above 0.0001, which covered 99% to 99.2% of repertoires. A TCS score was defined as the ratio between F50 (clonal expansion) and ExV (chaos), using BLOSUM62-based TCRdist between CDR3 peptides within each V-J. Welch's t-statistics and random forest reduced just over 500 V-J features to around 14, which were used in a naive Bayes classifier (R e1071). The public reads were reprocessed in TCRdb via fastp at Q25 and MiXCR, keeping in-frame beta chains. Merged by CDR3 protein, the rows form single entries marked with the most common genes and DNA. TCRdb, not the authors, supplied the V and J calls. This sample comprises almost 250,000 distinct CDR3 sequences, around 26% of them detected only once. About a third of the sample is taken by the ten largest.

The source of the sample is a study of T cells in Graves' hyperthyroidism and ophthalmopathy (dated by TCRdb to about 2019). At the level of the whole study: Peripheral blood was sampled at the time of initial diagnosis, prior to any treatment. To identify TCR V-J signatures that set the groups apart, the researchers used a discovery cohort of roughly 100 patients, made up of roughly 40 with Graves' ophthalmopathy and 57 with stable Graves' hyperthyroidism. Prospective prediction of ophthalmopathy was tested in an independent validation cohort consisting of 18 hyperthyroidism patients and 17 patients who later progressed to ophthalmopathy. The approximately 98 discovery patients were randomly divided into training and test sets at a 7:3 ratio. In addition, the study compared T-cell repertoires in thyroid tissue and in blood from five to seven Graves' hyperthyroidism patients. Once sampling was done, hyperthyroidism patients were given methimazole at a starting dose of 30 mg daily, whereas ophthalmopathy patients were given high-dose intravenous methylprednisolone. According to the paper, TCR Vbeta CDR3 sequencing was carried out on roughly 130 peripheral blood samples, which came from under 50 ophthalmopathy, fewer than 80 hyperthyroidism and roughly 17 progressor patients.

In the ophthalmopathy patients, disease was moderately to severely active, with a Clinical Activity Score of 3 or more, a NOSPECS grade of 4 or more, and a duration of less than 3 months. The study excluded patients with uncontrolled infections, other autoimmune diseases, pregnancy or lactation. Diagnoses relied on clinical symptoms, serum thyroxine and TRAb, thyroid ultrasound and orbital computed tomography. Ficoll-Paque density gradient centrifugation was used to isolate PBMCs from approximately 10 ml of fresh peripheral blood. Trizol reagent was used to extract total RNA, and RNA quality was then checked on an Agilent 2100 Bioanalyzer. CDR3 length: 12 amino acids, cysteine to phenylalanine. Solely the CDR3 DNA is kept, with 36 bases framed from the first base. Trimming takes 3 bases off V and 6 bases off J; junction bases not matched to a gene: 3. The CDR1 and CDR2 encoded by the germline V gene are SQVTM and ANQGSEA.

The research as a whole found: In validation, the model predicted progression to ophthalmopathy with over 60% sensitivity and less than 75% specificity, a median of about 6.7 months before onset. Most expanded thyroid clonotypes (frequency above 0.001) were also detected in blood, suggesting blood repertoires may reflect thyroid immune responses. A 13 V-J signature model separated ophthalmopathy from stable hyperthyroidism, with roughly 88% sensitivity and 81.08% specificity in cross-validation and 80%/75% in testing. No statistical method was used to set the sample size in advance, and investigators knew the group allocation.

Specimen: blood. This sequence uses TRBV29-1 and TRBJ1-1, with 8 junctional bases fitting TRBD1. The clonotype comes from a woman aged 40 to 49 with Graves' ophthalmopathy. The sequenced DNA is TGCAGCGTTGACACAGGGGGGGCTGAAGCTTTCTTT. Its protein product is CSVDTGGAEAFF.